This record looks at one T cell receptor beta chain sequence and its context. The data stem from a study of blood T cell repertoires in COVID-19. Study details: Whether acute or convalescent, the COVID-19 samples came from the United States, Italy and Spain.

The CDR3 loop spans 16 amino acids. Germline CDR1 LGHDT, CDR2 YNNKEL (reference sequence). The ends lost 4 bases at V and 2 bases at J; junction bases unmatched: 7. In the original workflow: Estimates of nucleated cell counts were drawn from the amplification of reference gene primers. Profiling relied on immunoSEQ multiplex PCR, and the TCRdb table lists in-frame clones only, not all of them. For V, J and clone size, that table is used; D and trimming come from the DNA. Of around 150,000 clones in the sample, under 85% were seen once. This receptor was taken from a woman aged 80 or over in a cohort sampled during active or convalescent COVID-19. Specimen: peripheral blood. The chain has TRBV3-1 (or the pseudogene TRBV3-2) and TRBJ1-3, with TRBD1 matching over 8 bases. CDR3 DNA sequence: TGTGCCAGCAGCCCACGACAGGGGCCGACTGGAAACACCATATATTTT. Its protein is CASSPRQGPTGNTIYF.